This record looks at one T cell receptor (beta chain) sequence and its context. The antigen is not known. Attachment of unique molecular identifiers to individual cDNA molecules was performed in the library. MiXCR was run by TCRdb on the RACE reads, yielding one entry per CDR3 protein. The data hold about 49,000 distinct CDR3 sequences, with around 9% observed a single time. This sample's time point: patch test 1, 2 weeks after DPC sensitization. Regarding treatment: therapeutic diphenylcyclopropenone sensitization with weekly scalp DPC. Ahead of applying each patch test, blood was sampled. J lost 6 bases, V lost 5 bases, and 9 bases had no gene match. Germline V gene data show CDR1 as SGHTA and CDR2 as FQGNSA. This CDR3 has 15 amino acids. This specimen comes from a study of human T cells and chemical hapten exposure. Study summary: Alopecia areata, totalis or universalis affected patients, mainly female. Study-level findings and limits: DPC sensitization did not alter TCRs above 1 in 1000 frequency.

The chain links TRBV7-2 to TRBJ2-1, with 8 bases matching TRBD2. This sample comprised whole blood, obtained in connection with sensitization to the hapten diphenylcyclopropenone (DPC). The receptor's source is a woman in her forties or fifties with alopecia areata. Some clones in this sample may be carry-over from other donors' samples. CDR3 loop: CASSRPGLGINEQFF. CDR3 DNA sequence: TGTGCCAGCAGCCGACCGGGACTAGGAATCAATGAGCAGTTCTTC.